This T cell receptor (beta chain) was profiled in a study of blood T cell repertoires in COVID-19. Looking at the study overall: Samples came from the United States, Italy and Spain, spanning acute and convalescent COVID-19. PBMCs, B-cell-depleted T cells, or T cells were the source of the cDNA or gDNA that made up the material.

In the authors' methods: Estimated nucleated cell counts came from reference gene primer amplification. Some clones are missing from TCRdb's copy, which holds only in-frame ones; the method was immunoSEQ multiplex PCR. That table furnishes V, J and clone size, whereas the DNA furnished D and trimming. The repertoire holds tens of thousands of clones, approximately 78% seen once, with under 30% in the top ten. This clonotype was obtained from a human donor in a cohort sampled during active COVID-19. Material for sequencing was peripheral blood.

The CDR3 region is CASSLGTGGNYEQYF. CDR3 nucleotides: TGTGCCAGCAGCTTGGGGACAGGCGGGAACTACGAGCAGTACTTC. The chain is built from TRBV5-4 and TRBJ2-7; maybe TRBD1 (7 bases). The CDR3 totals 15 residues. Between the trimmed V and J ends, which lost 0 bases and 3 bases, there was a span of 13 bases. CDR1 and CDR2 (germline): SGHNT, YYREEE (reference sequence).